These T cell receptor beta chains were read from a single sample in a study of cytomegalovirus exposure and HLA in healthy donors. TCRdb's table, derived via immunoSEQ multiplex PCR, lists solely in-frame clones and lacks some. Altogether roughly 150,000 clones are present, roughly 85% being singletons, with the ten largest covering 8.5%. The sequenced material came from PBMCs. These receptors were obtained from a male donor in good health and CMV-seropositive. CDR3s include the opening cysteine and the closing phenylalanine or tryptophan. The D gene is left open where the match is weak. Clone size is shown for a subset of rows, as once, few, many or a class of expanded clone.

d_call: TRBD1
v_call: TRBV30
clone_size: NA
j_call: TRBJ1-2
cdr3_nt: TGTGCCTGGAGTAAACAGGGGGCGTACTATGGCTACACCTTC
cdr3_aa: CAWSKQGAYYGYTF

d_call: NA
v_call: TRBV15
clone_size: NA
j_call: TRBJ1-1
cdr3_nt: TGTGCCACCAGCAGGGGGGGTGGTTCCACTGAAGCTTTCTTT
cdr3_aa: CATSRGGGSTEAFF

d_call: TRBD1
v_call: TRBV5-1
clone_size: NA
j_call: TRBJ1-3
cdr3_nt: TGCGCCAGCAGCTCGGGACAGGGACCAGGCTCTGGAAACACCATATATTTT
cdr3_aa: CASSSGQGPGSGNTIYF

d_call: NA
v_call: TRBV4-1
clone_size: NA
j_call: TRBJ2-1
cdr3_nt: TGCGCCAGCAGCCAAGCCCGTGAGCAGTTCTTC
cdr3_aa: CASSQAREQFF

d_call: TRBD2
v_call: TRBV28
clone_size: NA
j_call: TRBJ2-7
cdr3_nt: TGTGCCAGCAGCTTAGTAGCGGGAGGGAGTACCTACGAGCAGTACTTC
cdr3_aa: CASSLVAGGSTYEQYF

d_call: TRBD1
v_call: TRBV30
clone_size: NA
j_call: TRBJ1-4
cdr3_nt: TGTGCCTGGAGTGGTAAGGGACAGGGGGATGAAAAACTGTTTTTT
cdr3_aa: CAWSGKGQGDEKLFF

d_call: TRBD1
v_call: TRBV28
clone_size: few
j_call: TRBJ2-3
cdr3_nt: TGTGCCAGCAGTTCCGGGACAGGGTCAATCACAGATACGCAGTATTTT
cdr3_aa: CASSSGTGSITDTQYF

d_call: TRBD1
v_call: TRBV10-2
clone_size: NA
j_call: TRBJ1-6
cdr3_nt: TGCGCCAGCAGTGCCCGGGACAGGGATTCACCCCTCCACTTT
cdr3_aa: CASSARDRDSPLHF

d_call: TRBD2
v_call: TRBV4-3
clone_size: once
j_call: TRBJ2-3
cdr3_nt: TGCGCCAGCAGCCAGGGGAGGGTGACAGTAAGCACAGATACGCAGTATTTT
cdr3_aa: CASSQGRVTVSTDTQYF

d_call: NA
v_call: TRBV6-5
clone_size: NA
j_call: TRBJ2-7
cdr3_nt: TGTGCCAGCAGTTCCCCGGGAATCCCCTACGAGCAGTACTTC
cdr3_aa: CASSSPGIPYEQYF

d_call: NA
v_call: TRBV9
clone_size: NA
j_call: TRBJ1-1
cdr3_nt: TGTGCCAGCAGCGTAGGAGAAGGGCGGGGGACTGAAGCTTTCTTT
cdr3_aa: CASSVGEGRGTEAFF

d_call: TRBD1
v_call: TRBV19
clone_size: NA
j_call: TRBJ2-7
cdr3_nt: TGTGCCAGTAGTATCCGGGACAGGGGTGTCATATACGAGCAGTACTTC
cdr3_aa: CASSIRDRGVIYEQYF

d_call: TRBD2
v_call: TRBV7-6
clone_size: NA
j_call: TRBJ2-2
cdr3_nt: TGTGCCAGCAGCTCAAGACTAGCGGGATCCACCGGGGAGCTGTTTTTT
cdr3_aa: CASSSRLAGSTGELFF

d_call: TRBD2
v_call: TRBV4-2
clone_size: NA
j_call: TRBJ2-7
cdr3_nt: TGTGCCAGCACCCAAGATTCCTTAACCGGGACTAGTCAGGGAGCCTCCTACGAGCAGTACTTC
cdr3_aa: CASTQDSLTGTSQGASYEQYF

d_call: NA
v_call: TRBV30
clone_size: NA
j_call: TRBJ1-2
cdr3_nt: TGTGCCTGGAGTCCACAGGGATCAATAGGCTACACCTTC
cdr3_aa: CAWSPQGSIGYTF

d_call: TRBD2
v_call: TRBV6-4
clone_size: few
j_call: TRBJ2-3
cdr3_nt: TGTGCCAGCAGTGAGGGTCTAGCGGGGACAGATACGCAGTATTTT
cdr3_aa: CASSEGLAGTDTQYF

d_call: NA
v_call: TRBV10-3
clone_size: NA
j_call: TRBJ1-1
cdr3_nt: TGTGCCATCAGTGAGTCGTCCGGGAGGTTTGAAGCTTTCTTT
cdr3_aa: CAISESSGRFEAFF

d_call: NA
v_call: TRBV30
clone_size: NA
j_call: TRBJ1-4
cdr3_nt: TGTGCCTGGAGTGGGGGAGGAAATGAAAAACTGTTTTTT
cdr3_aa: CAWSGGGNEKLFF

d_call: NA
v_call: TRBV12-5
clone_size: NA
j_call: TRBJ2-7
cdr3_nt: TGTGCTAGTGGGGGGTGGGCGGGACCCCGTTACGAGCAGTACTTC
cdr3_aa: CASGGWAGPRYEQYF

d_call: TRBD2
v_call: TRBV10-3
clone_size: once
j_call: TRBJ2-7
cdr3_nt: TGTGCCATCAGTTTTGGACTAGCGGGGGGGCCCCACGAGCAGTACTTC
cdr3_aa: CAISFGLAGGPHEQYF

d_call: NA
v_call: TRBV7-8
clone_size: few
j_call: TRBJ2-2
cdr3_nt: TGTGCCAGCAGCTCCCGGCCGGACAGAAACACCGGGGAGCTGTTTTTT
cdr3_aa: CASSSRPDRNTGELFF

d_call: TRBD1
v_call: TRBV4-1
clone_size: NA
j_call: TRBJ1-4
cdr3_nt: TGCGCCAGCAGCCAATTCCCGGGACAGGCTAATGAAAAACTGTTTTTT
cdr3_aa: CASSQFPGQANEKLFF

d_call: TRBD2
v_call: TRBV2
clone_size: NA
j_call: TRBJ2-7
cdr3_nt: TGTGCCAGCAAACGGCTAGCGGACTACGAGCAGTACTTC
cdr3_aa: CASKRLADYEQYF

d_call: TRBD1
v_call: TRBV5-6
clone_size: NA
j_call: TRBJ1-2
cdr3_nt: TGTGCCAGCAGCTATGGACAGGGGTGGAACTATGGCTACACCTTC
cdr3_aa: CASSYGQGWNYGYTF

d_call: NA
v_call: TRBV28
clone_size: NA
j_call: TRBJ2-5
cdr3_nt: TGTGCCAGCAGGGACGGGGTGAGGGAGACCCAGTACTTC
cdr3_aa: CASRDGVRETQYF

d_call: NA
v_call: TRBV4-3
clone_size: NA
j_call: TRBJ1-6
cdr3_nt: TGCGCCAGCAGCCAAGAGCACAGGGATCGCTCACCCCTCCACTTT
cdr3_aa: CASSQEHRDRSPLHF

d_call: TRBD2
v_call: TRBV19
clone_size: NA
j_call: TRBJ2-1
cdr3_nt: TGTGCCAGTTGTTCGGGAGGTCTCTCCTACAATGAGCAGTTCTTC
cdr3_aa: CASCSGGLSYNEQFF

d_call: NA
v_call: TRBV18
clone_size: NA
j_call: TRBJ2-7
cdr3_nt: TGTGCCAGCTCACCGCTTGGGGGGAGCTCCTACGAGCAGTACTTC
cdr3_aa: CASSPLGGSSYEQYF

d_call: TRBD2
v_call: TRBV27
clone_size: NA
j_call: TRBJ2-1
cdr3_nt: TGTGCCAGCAGTTTAGTCGCACTGACTAGCGGGATTTTGTTCTCCTACAATGAGCAGTTCTTC
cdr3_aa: CASSLVALTSGILFSYNEQFF

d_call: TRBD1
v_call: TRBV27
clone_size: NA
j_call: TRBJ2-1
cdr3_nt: TGTGCCAGCAGACATCGGCGGACAGGGGCAATCAATGAGCAGTTCTTC
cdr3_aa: CASRHRRTGAINEQFF

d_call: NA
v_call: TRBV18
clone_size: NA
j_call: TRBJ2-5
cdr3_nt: TGTGCCAGCTCACCGGCAGGGTCAGAGACCCAGTACTTC
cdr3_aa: CASSPAGSETQYF

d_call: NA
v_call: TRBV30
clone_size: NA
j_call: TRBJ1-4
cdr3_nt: TGTGCCTGGGCGGGGATCAGCACCGAGAATGAAAAACTGTTTTTT
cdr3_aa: CAWAGISTENEKLFF

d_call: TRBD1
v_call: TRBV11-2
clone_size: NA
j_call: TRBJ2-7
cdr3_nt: TGTGCCAGCAGCCCGGGACAGGGGGCTACGGTCCGCAACTACGAGCAGTACTTC
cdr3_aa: CASSPGQGATVRNYEQYF

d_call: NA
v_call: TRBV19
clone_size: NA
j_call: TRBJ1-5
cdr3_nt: TGTGCCAGCTCCGGAACCTTCGGAGGTCAGCCCCAGCATTTT
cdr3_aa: CASSGTFGGQPQHF

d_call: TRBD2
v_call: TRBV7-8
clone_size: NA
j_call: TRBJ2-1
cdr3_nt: TGTGCCAGCACAACACGGGGTAGCGGGAGCTCCTACAATGAGCAGTTCTTC
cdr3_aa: CASTTRGSGSSYNEQFF

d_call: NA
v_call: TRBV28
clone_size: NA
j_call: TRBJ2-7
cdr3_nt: TGTGCCAGCAGTTGGGGGGGCCGTCACGAGCAGTACTTC
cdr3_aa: CASSWGGRHEQYF

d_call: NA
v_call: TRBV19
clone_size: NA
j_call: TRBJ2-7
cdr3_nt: TGTGCCAGTAGCCCGAGAGGGAACGAGCAGTACTTC
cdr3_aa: CASSPRGNEQYF

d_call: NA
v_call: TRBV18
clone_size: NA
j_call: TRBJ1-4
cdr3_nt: TGTGCCAGCTCACCGCCGAGCTTCCCTAATGAAAAACTGTTTTTT
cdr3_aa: CASSPPSFPNEKLFF

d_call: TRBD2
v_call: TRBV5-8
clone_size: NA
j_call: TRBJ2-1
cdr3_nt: TGTGCCAGCAGCTTTGGGACGACTAGCGGGGGGGGCGATGAGCAGTTCTTC
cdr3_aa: CASSFGTTSGGGDEQFF

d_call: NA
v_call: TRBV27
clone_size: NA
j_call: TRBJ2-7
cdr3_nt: TGTGCCAGCAGTTCCCTTCTAGTTATCGAGCAGTACTTC
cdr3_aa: CASSSLLVIEQYF

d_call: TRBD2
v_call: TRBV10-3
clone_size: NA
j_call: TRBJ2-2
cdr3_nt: TGTGCCATCAGGGGGGGACTAGCGGGAGAGGACACCGGGGAGCTGTTTTTT
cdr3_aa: CAIRGGLAGEDTGELFF

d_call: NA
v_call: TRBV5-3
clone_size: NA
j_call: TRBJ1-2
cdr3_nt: TGTGCCAGAAGCTCGCTGGGAGCGGACTATGGCTACACCTTC
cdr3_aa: CARSSLGADYGYTF

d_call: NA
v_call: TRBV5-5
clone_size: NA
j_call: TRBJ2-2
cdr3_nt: TGTGCCAGCAGCTTGGTTCCCCAGGGGTCCGGGGAGCTGTTTTTT
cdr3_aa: CASSLVPQGSGELFF

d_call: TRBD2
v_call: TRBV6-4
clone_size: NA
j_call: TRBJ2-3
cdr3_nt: TGTGCCAGCAGTGAACTAGCGGGAGGGCGGGAAGATACGCAGTATTTT
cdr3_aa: CASSELAGGREDTQYF

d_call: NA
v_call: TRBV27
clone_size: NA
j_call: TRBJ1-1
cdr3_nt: TGTGCCAGCAGGAGACAGGAGAACACTGAAGCTTTCTTT
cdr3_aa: CASRRQENTEAFF

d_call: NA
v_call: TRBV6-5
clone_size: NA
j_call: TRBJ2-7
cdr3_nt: TGTGCCAGCAGCATCGGTAAAGCCCCCCTCTACGAGCAGTACTTC
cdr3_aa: CASSIGKAPLYEQYF

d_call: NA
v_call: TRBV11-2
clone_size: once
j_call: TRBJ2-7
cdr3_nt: TGTGCCAGCAGCTTACGGTCGGTTACCTACGAGCAGTACTTC
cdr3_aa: CASSLRSVTYEQYF

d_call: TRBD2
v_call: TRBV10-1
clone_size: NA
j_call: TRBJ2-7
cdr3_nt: TGCGCCAGCAGTGAGTCTCAGCGGGGAGCCTACGAGCAGTACTTC
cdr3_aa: CASSESQRGAYEQYF

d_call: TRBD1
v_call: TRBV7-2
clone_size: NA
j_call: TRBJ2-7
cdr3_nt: TGTGCCAGCAGCTTAGGAGTACAGGGGACCTACGAGCAGTACTTC
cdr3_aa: CASSLGVQGTYEQYF

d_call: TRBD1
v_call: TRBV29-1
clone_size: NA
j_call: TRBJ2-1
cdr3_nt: TGCAGCGTTTCGGGACAGGGGGTGACTTTGGAGCAGTTCTTC
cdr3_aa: CSVSGQGVTLEQFF

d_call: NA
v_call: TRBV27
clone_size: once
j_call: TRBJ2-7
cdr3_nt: TGTGCCAGCATTCGGATCGGGACCTACGAGCAGTACTTC
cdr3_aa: CASIRIGTYEQYF

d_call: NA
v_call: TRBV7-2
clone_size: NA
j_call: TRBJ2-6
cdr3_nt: TGTGCCAGCAGCTCCGATCGGCGGGGTAACTCTGGGGCCAACGTCCTGACTTTC
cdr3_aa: CASSSDRRGNSGANVLTF

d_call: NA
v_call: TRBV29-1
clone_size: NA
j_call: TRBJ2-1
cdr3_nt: TGCAGCGTAGAGGTTAAGATCGACAATGAGCAGTTCTTC
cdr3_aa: CSVEVKIDNEQFF

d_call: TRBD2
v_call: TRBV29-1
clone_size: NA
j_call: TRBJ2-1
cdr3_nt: TGCAGCGGAGGTAGTAGCGGGGGTTACAATGAGCAGTTCTTC
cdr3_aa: CSGGSSGGYNEQFF

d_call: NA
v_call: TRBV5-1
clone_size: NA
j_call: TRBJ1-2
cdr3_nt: TGCGCCAGCAGCTCCGGAGGGACGGTGAACTATGGCTACACCTTC
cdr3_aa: CASSSGGTVNYGYTF